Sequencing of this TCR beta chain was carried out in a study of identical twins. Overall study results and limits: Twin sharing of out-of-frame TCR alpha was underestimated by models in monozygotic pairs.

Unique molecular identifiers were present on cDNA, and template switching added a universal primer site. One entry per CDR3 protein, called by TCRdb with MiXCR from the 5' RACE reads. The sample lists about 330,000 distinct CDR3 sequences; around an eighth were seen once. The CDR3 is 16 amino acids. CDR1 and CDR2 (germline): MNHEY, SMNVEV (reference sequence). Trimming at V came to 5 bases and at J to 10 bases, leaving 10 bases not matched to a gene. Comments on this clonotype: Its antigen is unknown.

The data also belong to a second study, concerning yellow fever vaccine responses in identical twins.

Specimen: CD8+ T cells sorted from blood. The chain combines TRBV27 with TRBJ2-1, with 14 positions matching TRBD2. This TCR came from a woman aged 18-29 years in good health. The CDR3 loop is CASSPPPGLAGEEQFF. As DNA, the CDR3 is TGTGCCAGCAGTCCACCCCCGGGACTAGCGGGAGAAGAGCAGTTCTTC.